The 27 T cell receptor beta chains listed next were all sequenced from one sample in a study of T cells in Graves' hyperthyroidism and ophthalmopathy. RNA transcripts served as the template for amplifying TCR beta CDR3 regions. The TCR CDR3 was amplified in a first-round RT-PCR using the HTBI primer set. TCRdb reprocessed the multiplex PCR reads via MiXCR and lists one record per CDR3 protein. The data show about 480,000 distinct CDR3 sequences, with 24% seen just once and about 11% held by the top ten. Sequencing used blood. These receptor sequences come from a woman aged 25-40 years with Graves' ophthalmopathy.

Ten or more counts support this clonotype. The chain carries TRBV11-2 and TRBJ2-5, with 11 bases matching TRBD1. The ends lost 4 bases at V and 10 bases at J; junction bases unmatched: 11. The CDR3 sequence is 15 residues long. CDR1 and CDR2 from the germline V gene are SGHAT and FQNNGV. The DNA for the CDR3 is TGTGCCAGCAGCTCCATGGGACAGGGGGGTGAGGACCAGTACTTC. It is translated as CASSSMGQGGEDQYF.

This clonotype appeared many times. J is TRBJ1-2 and V is TRBV28; D is uncertain. Per the germline V gene, CDR1 is MDHEN and CDR2 is SYDVKM. V was pared by 6 bases and J by 2 bases, with 7 bases between. This CDR3 has 12 amino acids. As DNA, the CDR3 is TGTGCCAGCAGCCGTGACAACTATGGCTACACCTTC. Protein sequence: CASSRDNYGYTF.

This clonotype was detected many times. The chain recombines TRBV27 with TRBJ1-1; 7 bases match TRBD1. Germline loops: CDR1 MNHEY, CDR2 SMNVEV (reference sequence). J gave up 1 base and V 4 bases, and 12 bases lay outside the gene matches. The CDR3 is 17 amino acids. The CDR3: CASSSDRVGAGNTEAFF. CDR3 nucleotide sequence: TGTGCCAGCAGTTCCGACAGGGTAGGGGCTGGGAACACTGAAGCTTTCTTT.

As DNA, the CDR3 is TGCAGCGTTGACTCGGGGGGGAGCGCAGATACGCAGTATTTT. Its protein product is CSVDSGGSADTQYF. This chain connects TRBV29-1 to TRBJ2-3; TRBD2 aligns across 8 bases. Losses at the gene ends were 3 bases for V and 4 bases for J; bases not matched to a gene: 6. CDR1 is SQVTM, CDR2 ANQGSEA, per germline. The CDR3 totals 14 residues.

The rearrangement uses TRBV5-1 and TRBJ2-7; 7 nucleotides match TRBD1. This CDR3 comprises 15 residues. V shed 5 bases, J shed 3 bases, and the junction held 11 bases outside the gene matches. Per germline, CDR1 SGHRS and CDR2 YFSETQ. The CDR3 region is CASRILSGTVYEQYF. The CDR3 bases are TGCGCCAGCAGGATCCTCTCCGGGACAGTCTACGAGCAGTACTTC.

A few counts support this clonotype. The chain combines TRBV2 with TRBJ1-5; TRBD1 aligns across 8 bases. Germline V CDR1 and CDR2: SNHLY, FYNNEI. J gave up 5 bases and V 2 bases, and 20 bases lay outside the gene matches. The length of the CDR3 is 20 residues. This CDR3 is CASSESLPDRVKSRYQPQHF. DNA of the CDR3: TGTGCCAGCAGTGAATCCCTCCCGGACAGGGTGAAGTCGCGGTATCAGCCCCAGCATTTT.

The chain employs TRBV7-3 and TRBJ2-7; D assignment may be TRBD1 or TRBD2 (5 bases each). V lost 2 bases and J 5 bases, leaving 13 bases between the germline ends. The CDR3 totals 14 residues. Germline V gene sequence: CDR1 SGHTA, CDR2 FQGTGA. This CDR3 reads CASSLLGRSDEQYF. CDR3 nucleotide sequence: TGTGCCAGCAGCTTACTGGGACGGAGCGACGAGCAGTACTTC.

This clonotype has a count of ten or more. This chain connects TRBV6-5 to TRBJ1-1; D unclear. Trimming took off 4 bases at V and 5 bases at J, with 5 bases between the two ends. This CDR3 region has 11 residues. Germline V CDR1 and CDR2: MNHEY, SVGAGI. CDR3: CASSSVTEAFF. In DNA form, the CDR3 reads TGTGCCAGCAGTTCGGTTACTGAAGCTTTCTTT.

Only a few counts were recorded for this clonotype. V and J are TRBV14 and TRBJ2-5; 11 bases match TRBD1. The CDR3 sequence is 17 residues long. Germline trimming cut 2 bases from V and 5 bases from J; bases unmatched to any gene: 10. In germline, CDR1 is SGHDN, CDR2 FVKESK. CDR3: CASSQPGQGARRETQYF. The CDR3 coding sequence is TGTGCCAGCAGCCAACCCGGACAGGGGGCTAGGAGGGAGACCCAGTACTTC.

This clonotype was detected many times. This chain links TRBV6-5 with TRBJ2-7; no firm D call. V lost 3 bases to trimming and J lost 0 bases, with 12 bases between them. There are 15 residues in the CDR3. Germline CDR1 reads MNHEY; CDR2 reads SVGAGI. The CDR3 loop reads CASSYESGSSYEQYF. The DNA of the CDR3 is TGTGCCAGCAGTTATGAGTCAGGCAGCTCCTACGAGCAGTACTTC.

This clonotype was observed at least ten times. The chain combines TRBV19 with TRBJ2-2; D gene uncertain. Germline CDR1 and CDR2: LNHDA and SQIVND (reference sequence). This CDR3 region has 14 residues. Trimming removed 7 bases at V and 0 bases at J, with 9 bases between. CDR3 residues: CASKIVPNTGELFF. CDR3 DNA sequence: TGTGCCAGTAAAATCGTACCGAACACCGGGGAGCTGTTTTTT.

This clonotype showed up just a few times. The V call is TRBV2, the J call TRBJ1-2, with 7 nucleotides matching TRBD1. The CDR3 extends over 13 amino acids. V lost 8 bases to trimming and J lost 5 bases; unmatched junction nucleotides: 8. Germline CDR1 SNHLY, CDR2 FYNNEI. As DNA, the CDR3 is TGTGCCAGCCAGTCCTCAGGGGGATATGGCTACACCTTC. Its translation is CASQSSGGYGYTF.

The rearrangement uses TRBV6-2 or TRBV6-3 and TRBJ1-1; D not certain. Germline V gene lookup returns CDR1 MNHEY and CDR2 SVGEGT. V was pared by 8 bases and J by 1 base, with 11 bases between. There are 13 residues in the CDR3. The CDR3 coding sequence is TGTGCCAGCGGGCTGGACGAGAACACTGAAGCTTTCTTT. Its translation: CASGLDENTEAFF.

The chain recombines TRBV6-1 with TRBJ1-3; no reliable D call. CDR1 is MNHNS and CDR2 is SASEGT in the germline V gene. This CDR3 contains 14 residues. V was clipped by 8 bases and J by 2 bases, with 13 bases between them. The chain's CDR3 is CASGVTTTGNTIYF. The DNA for the CDR3 is TGTGCCAGCGGCGTGACAACCACTGGAAACACCATATATTTT.

CDR3 residues: CSASHDSYEQYF. In DNA form, the CDR3 reads TGCAGTGCTAGCCACGACAGTTACGAGCAGTACTTC. The rearrangement joins TRBV20-1 to TRBJ2-7; tentative D call: TRBD1 (5 bases). Trimming removed 3 bases at V and 4 bases at J, with 10 bases between. CDR1 and CDR2 (germline): DFQATT, SNEGSKA (reference sequence). The CDR3 loop spans 12 amino acids.

This clonotype was seen repeatedly, ten times or more. V and J are TRBV7-2 and TRBJ1-2; D is possibly TRBD1 (6 bases). There are 12 residues in the CDR3. The V and J ends lost 5 bases and 4 bases respectively, with 8 bases between them. Germline values: CDR1 SGHTA, CDR2 FQGNSA. The CDR3 sequence: CASSRQAYGYTF. CDR3 DNA: TGTGCCAGCAGCAGACAGGCCTATGGCTACACCTTC. Full variable domain (rest looked up from reference TRBV7-2 and TRBJ1-2): GAGVSQSPSNKVTEKGKDVELRCDPISGHTALYWYRQSLGQGLEFLIYFQGNSAPDKSGLPSDRFSAERTGGSVSTLTIQRTQQEDSAVYLCASSRQAYGYTFGSGTRLTVV.

The chain joins TRBV28 to TRBJ1-2; TRBD1 aligns across 10 bases. Germline assignment: CDR1 MDHEN and CDR2 SYDVKM. Germline trimming cut 2 bases from V and 5 bases from J; bases unmatched to any gene: 2. This CDR3 contains 14 residues. CDR3 in amino acids: CASSLRQGAYGYTF. The DNA for the CDR3 is TGTGCCAGCAGTTTACGACAGGGGGCTTATGGCTACACCTTC.

V usage is TRBV27 and J usage is TRBJ1-1; D uncertain. Trimming removed 6 bases at V and 4 bases at J, with 12 bases between. The germline V gene has CDR1 MNHEY and CDR2 SMNVEV (reference sequence). The CDR3 covers 13 residues. CDR3 loop: CASSELPSTEAFF. The CDR3 DNA reads as TGTGCCAGCAGCGAGCTCCCCAGCACTGAAGCTTTCTTT.

The table lists this clonotype with a count of one. The chain combines TRBV6-1 with TRBJ1-1; D is ambiguous. The germline CDR1 and CDR2 sequences are MNHNS and SASEGT. Trimming cost V 10 bases and J 2 bases, with 14 bases left between them. The CDR3 totals 13 residues. CDR3 region: CATRTRFNTEAFF. As DNA, the CDR3 is TGTGCCACCCGGACCCGGTTTAACACTGAAGCTTTCTTT.

This clonotype was seen repeatedly, ten times or more. The CDR3 spells CASSYSTGFNYGYTF. CDR3 sequence (DNA): TGTGCCAGCAGTTACTCGACCGGATTTAACTATGGCTACACCTTC. This chain connects TRBV6-5 to TRBJ1-2; no firm D call. From germline, CDR1 is MNHEY and CDR2 SVGAGI. Trimming removed 0 bases at V and 1 base at J, with 9 bases between. This CDR3 region has 15 residues.

This clonotype was observed many times. The genes are TRBV20-1 and TRBJ1-6, with D uncertain. The CDR3 loop spans 14 amino acids. V was pared by 0 bases and J by 9 bases, with 12 bases between. In germline, CDR1 is DFQATT, CDR2 SNEGSKA (reference sequence). CDR3 nucleotides: TGCAGTGCTAGAGAGCAGGACCCAGGTTCACCCCTCCACTTT. Its protein product is CSAREQDPGSPLHF.

This clonotype was seen at least ten times. J is TRBJ2-7 and V is TRBV7-2; D ambiguous. Germline V gene sequence: CDR1 SGHTA, CDR2 FQGNSA. V was pared by 0 bases and J by 2 bases, with 8 bases between. The CDR3 runs to 14 residues. CDR3 protein: CASSLARVTYEQYF. CDR3 coding DNA: TGTGCCAGCAGCTTAGCAAGGGTGACCTACGAGCAGTACTTC.

This clonotype has a count of ten or more. The chain combines TRBV7-9 with TRBJ2-7; D may match TRBD1 or TRBD2 (5 bases each). There are 11 residues in the CDR3. Germline values: CDR1 SEHNR, CDR2 FQNEAQ (reference sequence). Trimming shortened V by 4 bases and J by 12 bases, and 13 bases separated the two germline ends. The CDR3 loop is CASSSWGEGYF. CDR3 in DNA: TGTGCCAGCAGCTCGTGGGGCGAGGGGTACTTC.

At least ten counts were recorded for this clonotype. The V and J genes are TRBV6-1 and TRBJ1-2, with 7 positions matching TRBD1. Germline lookup yields CDR1 MNHNS and CDR2 SASEGT. V was clipped by 3 bases and J by 5 bases; unmatched bases: 12. The CDR3 consists of 16 residues. The CDR3: CASSDRAGDREYGYTF. The CDR3 nucleotides read TGTGCCAGCAGTGACCGGGCTGGGGACAGAGAATATGGCTACACCTTC.

This clonotype has a count of ten or more. This chain joins TRBV6-2 or TRBV6-3 and TRBJ1-5; possible D gene TRBD1, 5 bases. Looked up from germline, CDR1 is MNHEY and CDR2 is SVGEGT. Trimming removed 7 bases from V and 0 bases from J, with 19 bases in between. This CDR3 region has 17 residues. The DNA of the CDR3 is TGTGCCAGCAAAAGACTCGGGGCTGGCAATAGCAATCAGCCCCAGCATTTT. The encoded protein is CASKRLGAGNSNQPQHF.

This clonotype was counted ten times or more. V usage is TRBV20-1 and J usage is TRBJ1-5, with unresolved D. Germline CDR1 reads DFQATT; CDR2 reads SNEGSKA (reference sequence). The CDR3 has 15 residues. V was cut by 3 bases and J by 4 bases, with 16 bases left in between. CDR3 nucleotide sequence: TGCAGTGCTAGGTCCTGGTGGCAGAGTAATCAGCCCCAGCATTTT. It codes for CSARSWWQSNQPQHF.

This clonotype was observed many times. V is TRBV28 and J is TRBJ1-2; D remains unclear. V was shortened by 5 bases and J by 7 bases, with 17 bases between the two germline ends. Germline values: CDR1 MDHEN, CDR2 SYDVKM. The CDR3 contains 14 residues. Here the CDR3 DNA reads TGTGCCAGCAGTCAATCCGCCCTAGGCACTGGCTACACCTTC. This codes for CASSQSALGTGYTF.